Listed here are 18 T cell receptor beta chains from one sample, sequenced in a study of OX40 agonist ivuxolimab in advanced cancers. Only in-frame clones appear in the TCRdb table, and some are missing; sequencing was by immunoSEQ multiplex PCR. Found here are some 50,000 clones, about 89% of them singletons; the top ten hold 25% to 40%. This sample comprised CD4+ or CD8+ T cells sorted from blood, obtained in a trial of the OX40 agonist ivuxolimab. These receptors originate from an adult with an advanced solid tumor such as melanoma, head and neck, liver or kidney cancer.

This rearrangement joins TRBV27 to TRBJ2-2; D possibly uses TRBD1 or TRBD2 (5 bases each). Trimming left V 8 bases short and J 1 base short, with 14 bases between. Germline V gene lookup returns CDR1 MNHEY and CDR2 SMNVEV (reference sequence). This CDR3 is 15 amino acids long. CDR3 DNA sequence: TGTGCCAGCGCCGACCGGGACGGGAACACCGGGGAGCTGTTTTTT. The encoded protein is CASADRDGNTGELFF.

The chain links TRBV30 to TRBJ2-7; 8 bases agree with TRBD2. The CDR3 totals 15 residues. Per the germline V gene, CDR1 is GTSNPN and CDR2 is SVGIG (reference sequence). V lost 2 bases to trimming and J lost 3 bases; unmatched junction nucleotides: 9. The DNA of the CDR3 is TGTGCCTGGAGTCCCGGGACTAGTATATTCTACGAGCAGTACTTC. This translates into CAWSPGTSIFYEQYF.

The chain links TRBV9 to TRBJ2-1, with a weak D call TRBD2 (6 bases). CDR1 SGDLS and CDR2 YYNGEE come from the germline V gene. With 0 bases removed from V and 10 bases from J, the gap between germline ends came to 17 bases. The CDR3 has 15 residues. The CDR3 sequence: CASSVDRAGRIEQFF. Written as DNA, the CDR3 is TGTGCCAGCAGCGTAGACCGTGCGGGACGAATAGAGCAGTTCTTC.

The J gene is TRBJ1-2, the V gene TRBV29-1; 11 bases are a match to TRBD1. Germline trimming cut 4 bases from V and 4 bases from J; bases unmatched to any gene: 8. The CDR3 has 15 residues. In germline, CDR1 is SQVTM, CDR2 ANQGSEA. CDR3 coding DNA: TGCAGCGTTGTAGGCCGGGACAGGGGGGTCTATGGCTACACCTTC. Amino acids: CSVVGRDRGVYGYTF. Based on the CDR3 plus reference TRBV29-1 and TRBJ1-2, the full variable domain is SAVISQKPSRDICQRGTSLTIQCQVDSQVTMMFWYRQQPGQSLTLIATANQGSEATYESGFVIDKFPISRPNLTFSTLTVSNMSPEDSSIYLCSVVGRDRGVYGYTFGSGTRLTVV.

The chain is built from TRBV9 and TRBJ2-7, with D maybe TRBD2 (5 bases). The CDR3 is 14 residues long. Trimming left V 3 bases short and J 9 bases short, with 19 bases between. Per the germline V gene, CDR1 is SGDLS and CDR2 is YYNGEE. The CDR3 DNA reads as TGTGCCAGCAGCGACTCCACCGACATTCGGGGGCAGTACTTC. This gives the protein CASSDSTDIRGQYF.

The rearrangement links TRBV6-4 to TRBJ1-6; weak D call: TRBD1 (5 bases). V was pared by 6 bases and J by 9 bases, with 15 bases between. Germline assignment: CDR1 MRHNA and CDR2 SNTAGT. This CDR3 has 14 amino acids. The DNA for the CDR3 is TGTGCCAGCAGCGACAGCTGGGGGAGTTCACCCCTCCACTTT. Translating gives CASSDSWGSSPLHF.

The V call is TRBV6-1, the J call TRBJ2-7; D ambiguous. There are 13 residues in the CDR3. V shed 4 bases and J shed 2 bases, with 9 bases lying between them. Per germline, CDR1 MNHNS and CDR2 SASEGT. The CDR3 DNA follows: TGTGCCAGCAGTGGACGCCGACCCTACGAGCAGTACTTC. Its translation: CASSGRRPYEQYF.

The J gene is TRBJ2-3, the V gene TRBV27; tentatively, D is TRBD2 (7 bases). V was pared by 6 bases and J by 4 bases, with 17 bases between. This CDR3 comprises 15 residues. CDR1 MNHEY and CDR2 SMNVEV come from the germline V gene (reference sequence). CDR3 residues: CASRRGGGIADTQYF. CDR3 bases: TGTGCCAGCAGGCGAGGGGGGGGGATCGCAGATACGCAGTATTTT.

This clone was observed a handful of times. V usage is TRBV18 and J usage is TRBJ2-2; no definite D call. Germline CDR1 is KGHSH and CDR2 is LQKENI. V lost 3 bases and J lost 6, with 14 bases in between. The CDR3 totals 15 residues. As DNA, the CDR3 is TGTGCCAGCTCACCTCTCGACGATGCCGCCGGGGAGCTGTTTTTT. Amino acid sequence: CASSPLDDAAGELFF. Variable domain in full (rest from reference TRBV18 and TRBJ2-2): NAGVMQNPRHLVRRRGQEARLRCSPMKGHSHVYWYRQLPEEGLKFMVYLQKENIIDESGMPKERFSAEFPKEGPSILRIQQVVRGDSAAYFCASSPLDDAAGELFFGEGSRLTVL.

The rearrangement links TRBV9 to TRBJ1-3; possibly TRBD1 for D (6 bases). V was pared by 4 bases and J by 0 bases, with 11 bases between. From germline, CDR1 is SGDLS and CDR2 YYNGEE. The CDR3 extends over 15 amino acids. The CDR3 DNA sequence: TGTGCCAGCAGCCCCGGACAGTACTCTGGAAACACCATATATTTT. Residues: CASSPGQYSGNTIYF.

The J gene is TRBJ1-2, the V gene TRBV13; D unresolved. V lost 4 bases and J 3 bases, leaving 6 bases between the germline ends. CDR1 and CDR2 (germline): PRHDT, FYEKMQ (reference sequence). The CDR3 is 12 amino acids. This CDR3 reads CASSWEYYGYTF. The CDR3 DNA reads TGTGCCAGCAGCTGGGAGTACTATGGCTACACCTTC.

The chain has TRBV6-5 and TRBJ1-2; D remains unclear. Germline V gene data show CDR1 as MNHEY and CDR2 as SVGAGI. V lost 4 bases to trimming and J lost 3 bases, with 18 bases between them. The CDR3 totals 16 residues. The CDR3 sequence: CASSSIDRVGYYGYTF. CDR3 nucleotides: TGTGCCAGCAGTTCCATAGACCGGGTGGGGTACTATGGCTACACCTTC.

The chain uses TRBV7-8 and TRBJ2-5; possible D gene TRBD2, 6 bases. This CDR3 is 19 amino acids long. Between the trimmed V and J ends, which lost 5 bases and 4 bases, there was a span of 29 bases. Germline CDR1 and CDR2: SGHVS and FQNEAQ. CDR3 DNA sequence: TGTGCCAGCAGCGGGGACCCGGGACTTGCCCTTGGGGTACGAGAGACCCAGTACTTC. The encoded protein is CASSGDPGLALGVRETQYF.

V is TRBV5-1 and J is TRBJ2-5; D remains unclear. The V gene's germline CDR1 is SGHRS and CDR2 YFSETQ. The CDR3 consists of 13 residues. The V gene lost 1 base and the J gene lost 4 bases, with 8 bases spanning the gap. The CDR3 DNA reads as TGCGCCAGCAGCTTGTCTGGGATAGAGACCCAGTACTTC. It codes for CASSLSGIETQYF.

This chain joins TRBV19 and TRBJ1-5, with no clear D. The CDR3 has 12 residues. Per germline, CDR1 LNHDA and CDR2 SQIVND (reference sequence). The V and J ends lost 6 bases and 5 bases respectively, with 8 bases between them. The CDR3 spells CASSPPHQPQHF. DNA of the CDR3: TGTGCCAGTAGCCCCCCCCATCAGCCCCAGCATTTT.

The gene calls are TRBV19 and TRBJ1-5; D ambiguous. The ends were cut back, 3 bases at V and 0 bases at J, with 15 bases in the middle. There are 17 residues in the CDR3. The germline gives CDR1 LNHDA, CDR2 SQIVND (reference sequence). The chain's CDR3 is CASSIGDPNPSNQPQHF. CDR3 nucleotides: TGTGCCAGTAGTATTGGTGACCCGAATCCTAGCAATCAGCCCCAGCATTTT.

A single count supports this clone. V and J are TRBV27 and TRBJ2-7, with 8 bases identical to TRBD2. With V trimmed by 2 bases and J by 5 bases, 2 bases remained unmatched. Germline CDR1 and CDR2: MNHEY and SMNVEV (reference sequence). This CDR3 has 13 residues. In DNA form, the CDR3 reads TGTGCCAGCAGTTTAGCTAGCGGGCACGAGCAGTACTTC. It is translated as CASSLASGHEQYF.

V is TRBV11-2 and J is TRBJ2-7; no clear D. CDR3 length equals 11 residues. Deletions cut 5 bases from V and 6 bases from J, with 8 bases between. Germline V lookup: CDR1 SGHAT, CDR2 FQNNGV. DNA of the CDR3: TGTGCCAGCAGCCCTACGCGCGAGCAGTACTTC. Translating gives CASSPTREQYF.